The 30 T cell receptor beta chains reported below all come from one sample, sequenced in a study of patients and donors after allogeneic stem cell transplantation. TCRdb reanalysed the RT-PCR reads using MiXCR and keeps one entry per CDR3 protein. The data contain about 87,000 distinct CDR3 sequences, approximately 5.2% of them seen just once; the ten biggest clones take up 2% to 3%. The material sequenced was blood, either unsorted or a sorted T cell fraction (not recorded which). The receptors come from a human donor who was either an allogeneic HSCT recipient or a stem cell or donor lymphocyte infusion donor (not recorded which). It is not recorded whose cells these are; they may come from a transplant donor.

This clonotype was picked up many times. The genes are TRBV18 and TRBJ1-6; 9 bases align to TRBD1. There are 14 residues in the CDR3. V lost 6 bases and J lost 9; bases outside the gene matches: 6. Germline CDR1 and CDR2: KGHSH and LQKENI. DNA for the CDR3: TGTGCCAGCTCCCCGGACAGGGGAGGTTCACCCCTCCACTTT. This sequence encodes CASSPDRGGSPLHF.

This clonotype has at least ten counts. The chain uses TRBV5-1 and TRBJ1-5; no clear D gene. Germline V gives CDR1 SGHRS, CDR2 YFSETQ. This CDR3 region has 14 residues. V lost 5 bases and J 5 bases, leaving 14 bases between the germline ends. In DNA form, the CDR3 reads TGCGCCAGCAGAAAGGACCCATTTGATCAGCCCCAGCATTTT. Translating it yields CASRKDPFDQPQHF. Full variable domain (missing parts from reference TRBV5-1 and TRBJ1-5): KAGVTQTPRYLIKTRGQQVTLSCSPISGHRSVSWYQQTPGQGLQFLFEYFSETQRNKGNFPGRFSGRQFSNSRSEMNVSTLELGDSALYLCASRKDPFDQPQHFGDGTRLSIL.

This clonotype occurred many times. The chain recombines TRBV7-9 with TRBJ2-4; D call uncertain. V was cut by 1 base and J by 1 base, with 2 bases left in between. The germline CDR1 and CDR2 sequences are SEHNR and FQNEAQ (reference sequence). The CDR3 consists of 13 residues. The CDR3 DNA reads TGTGCCAGCAGCTTAGGGGCCAAAAACATTCAGTACTTC. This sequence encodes CASSLGAKNIQYF.

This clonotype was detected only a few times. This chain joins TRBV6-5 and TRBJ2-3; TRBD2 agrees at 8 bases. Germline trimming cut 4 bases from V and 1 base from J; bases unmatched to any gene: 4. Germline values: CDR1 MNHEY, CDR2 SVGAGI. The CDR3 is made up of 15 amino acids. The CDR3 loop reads CASSSPAGGTDTQYF. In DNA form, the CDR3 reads TGTGCCAGCAGTTCCCCAGCGGGGGGCACAGATACGCAGTATTTT.

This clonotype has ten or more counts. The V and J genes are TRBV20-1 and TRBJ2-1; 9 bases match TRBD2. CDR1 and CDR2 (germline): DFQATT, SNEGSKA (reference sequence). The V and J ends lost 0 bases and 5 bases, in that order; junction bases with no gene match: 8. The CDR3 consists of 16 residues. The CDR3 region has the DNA TGCAGTGCTAGAGATTCGCGGGGGGGCCCCCACAATGAGCAGTTCTTC. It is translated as CSARDSRGGPHNEQFF.

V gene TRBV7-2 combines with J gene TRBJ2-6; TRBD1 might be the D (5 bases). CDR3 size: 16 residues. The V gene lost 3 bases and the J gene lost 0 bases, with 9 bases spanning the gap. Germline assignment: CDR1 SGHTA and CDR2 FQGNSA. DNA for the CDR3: TGTGCCAGCAGCTTTCAGGGTAGCTCTGGGGCCAACGTCCTGACTTTC. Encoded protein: CASSFQGSSGANVLTF.

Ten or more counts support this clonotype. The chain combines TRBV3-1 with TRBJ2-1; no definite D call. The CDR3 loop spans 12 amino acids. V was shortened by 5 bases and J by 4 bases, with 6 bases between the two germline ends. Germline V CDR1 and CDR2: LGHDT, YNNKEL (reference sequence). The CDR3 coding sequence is TGTGCCAGCAGCTCCTGGTACAATGAGCAGTTCTTC. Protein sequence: CASSSWYNEQFF.

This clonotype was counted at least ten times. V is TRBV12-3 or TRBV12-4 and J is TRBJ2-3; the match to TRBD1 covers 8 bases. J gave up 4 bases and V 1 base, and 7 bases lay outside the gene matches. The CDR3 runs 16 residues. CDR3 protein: CASSLVTGETADTQYF. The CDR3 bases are TGTGCCAGCAGTTTAGTGACAGGGGAAACGGCAGATACGCAGTATTTT.

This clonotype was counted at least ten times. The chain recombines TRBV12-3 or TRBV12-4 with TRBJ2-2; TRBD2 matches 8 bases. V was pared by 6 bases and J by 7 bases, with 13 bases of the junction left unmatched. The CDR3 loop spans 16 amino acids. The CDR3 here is CASSRSGGAPDGELFF. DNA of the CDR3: TGTGCCAGCAGCAGGAGCGGGGGAGCACCGGACGGGGAGCTGTTTTTT.

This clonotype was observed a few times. CDR3 nucleotide sequence: TGTGCCACCAGTTCCGACGGCAATGAGCAGTTCTTC. This sequence encodes CATSSDGNEQFF. The V call is TRBV24-1, the J call TRBJ2-1; D unclear. Per germline, CDR1 KGHDR and CDR2 SFDVKD. V shed 6 bases and J shed 6 bases, with 8 bases lying between them. The CDR3 has 12 amino acids.

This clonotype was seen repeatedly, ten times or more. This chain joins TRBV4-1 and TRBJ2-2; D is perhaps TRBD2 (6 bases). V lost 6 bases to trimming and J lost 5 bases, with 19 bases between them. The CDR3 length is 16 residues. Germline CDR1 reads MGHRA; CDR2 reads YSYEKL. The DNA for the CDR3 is TGCGCCAGCAGACCGGGACTCGGGATGAGGACCGGGGAGCTGTTTTTT. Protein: CASRPGLGMRTGELFF.

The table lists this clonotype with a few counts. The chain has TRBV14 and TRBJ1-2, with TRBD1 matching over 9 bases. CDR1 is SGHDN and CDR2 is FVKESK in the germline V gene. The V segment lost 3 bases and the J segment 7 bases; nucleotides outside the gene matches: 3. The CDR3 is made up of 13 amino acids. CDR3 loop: CASSHRTGAGYTF. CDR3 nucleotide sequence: TGTGCCAGCAGCCACAGGACAGGGGCTGGCTACACCTTC.

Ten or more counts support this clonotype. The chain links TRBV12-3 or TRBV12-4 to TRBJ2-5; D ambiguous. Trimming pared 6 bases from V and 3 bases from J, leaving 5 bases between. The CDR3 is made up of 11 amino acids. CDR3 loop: CASSAEETQYF. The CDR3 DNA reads TGTGCCAGCAGCGCTGAAGAGACCCAGTACTTC.

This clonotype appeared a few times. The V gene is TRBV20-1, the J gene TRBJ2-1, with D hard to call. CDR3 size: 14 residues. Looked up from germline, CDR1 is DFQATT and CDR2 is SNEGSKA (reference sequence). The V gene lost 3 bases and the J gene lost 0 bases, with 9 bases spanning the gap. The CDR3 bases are TGCAGTGCTAGCGGGTGGAGCTCCTACAATGAGCAGTTCTTC. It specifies CSASGWSSYNEQFF.

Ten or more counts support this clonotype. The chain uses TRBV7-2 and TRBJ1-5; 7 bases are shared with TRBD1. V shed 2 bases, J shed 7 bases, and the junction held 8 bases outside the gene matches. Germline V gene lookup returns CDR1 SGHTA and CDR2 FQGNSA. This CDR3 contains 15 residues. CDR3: CASSLRTGRGQPQHF. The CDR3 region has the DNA TGTGCCAGCAGCTTACGGACAGGCCGGGGCCAGCCCCAGCATTTT.

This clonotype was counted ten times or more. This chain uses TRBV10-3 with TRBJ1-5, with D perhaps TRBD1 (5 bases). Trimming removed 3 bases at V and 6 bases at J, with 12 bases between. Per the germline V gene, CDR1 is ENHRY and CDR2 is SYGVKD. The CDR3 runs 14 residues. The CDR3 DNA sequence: TGTGCCATCAGTGATTCGGGCGGGGGTCAGCCCCAGCATTTT. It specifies CAISDSGGGQPQHF.

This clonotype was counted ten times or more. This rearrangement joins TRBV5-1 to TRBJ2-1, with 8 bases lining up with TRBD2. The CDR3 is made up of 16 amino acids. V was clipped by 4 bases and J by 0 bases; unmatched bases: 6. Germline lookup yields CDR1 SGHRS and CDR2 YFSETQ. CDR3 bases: TGCGCCAGCAGCCTTAGGAGCGGGGGCTCCTACAATGAGCAGTTCTTC. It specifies CASSLRSGGSYNEQFF. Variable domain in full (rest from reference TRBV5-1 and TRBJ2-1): KAGVTQTPRYLIKTRGQQVTLSCSPISGHRSVSWYQQTPGQGLQFLFEYFSETQRNKGNFPGRFSGRQFSNSRSEMNVSTLELGDSALYLCASSLRSGGSYNEQFFGPGTRLTVL.

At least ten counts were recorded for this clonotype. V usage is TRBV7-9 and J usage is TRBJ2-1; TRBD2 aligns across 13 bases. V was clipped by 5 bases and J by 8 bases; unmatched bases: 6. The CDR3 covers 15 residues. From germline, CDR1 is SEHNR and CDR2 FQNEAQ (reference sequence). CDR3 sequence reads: CASSPGTSGIDEQFF. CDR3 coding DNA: TGTGCCAGCAGCCCGGGGACTAGCGGGATCGATGAGCAGTTCTTC.

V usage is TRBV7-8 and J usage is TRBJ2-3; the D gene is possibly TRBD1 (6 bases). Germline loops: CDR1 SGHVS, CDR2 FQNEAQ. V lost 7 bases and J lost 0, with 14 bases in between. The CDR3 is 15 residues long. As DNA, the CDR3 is TGTGCCAGCACCCAGGGGACAACTAGCACAGATACGCAGTATTTT. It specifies CASTQGTTSTDTQYF. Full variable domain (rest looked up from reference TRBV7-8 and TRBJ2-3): GAGVSQSPRYKVAKRGQDVALRCDPISGHVSLFWYQQALGQGPEFLTYFQNEAQLDKSGLPSDRFFAERPEGSVSTLKIQRTQQEDSAVYLCASTQGTTSTDTQYFGPGTRLTVL.

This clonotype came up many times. The CDR3 loop reads CASRRGLDRGEQFF. Written as DNA, the CDR3 is TGTGCCAGCAGACGGGGACTCGACCGGGGGGAGCAGTTCTTC. This chain connects TRBV11-1 to TRBJ2-1, with D perhaps matching TRBD2 (6 bases). V was cut by 6 bases and J by 10 bases, with 19 bases left in between. The CDR3 extends over 14 amino acids. Germline CDR1 SGHAT, CDR2 FQDESV (reference sequence).

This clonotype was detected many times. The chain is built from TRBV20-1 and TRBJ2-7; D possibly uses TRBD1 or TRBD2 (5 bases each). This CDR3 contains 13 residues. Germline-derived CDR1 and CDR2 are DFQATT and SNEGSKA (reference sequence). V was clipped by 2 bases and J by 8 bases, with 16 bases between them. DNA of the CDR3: TGCAGTGCTAGACCGTCTGCCTGGGACCAGCAGTACTTC. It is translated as CSARPSAWDQQYF.

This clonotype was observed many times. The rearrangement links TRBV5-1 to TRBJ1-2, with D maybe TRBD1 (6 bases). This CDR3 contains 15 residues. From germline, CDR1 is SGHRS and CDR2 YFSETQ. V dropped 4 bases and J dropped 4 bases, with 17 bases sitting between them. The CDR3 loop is CASSDGGPSSYGYTF. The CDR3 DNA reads TGCGCCAGCAGCGATGGGGGGCCATCCTCCTATGGCTACACCTTC.

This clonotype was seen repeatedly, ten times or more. For the CDR3, the DNA is TGTGCCAGCAGCGTACAGGGACTTAGCAATCAGCCCCAGCATTTT. It yields the protein CASSVQGLSNQPQHF. The chain recombines TRBV9 with TRBJ1-5; a weak D match, TRBD1 (5 bases). The V end was cut by 1 base, the J end by 0 bases, with 8 bases between. Germline CDR1 and CDR2: SGDLS and YYNGEE. The CDR3 consists of 15 residues.

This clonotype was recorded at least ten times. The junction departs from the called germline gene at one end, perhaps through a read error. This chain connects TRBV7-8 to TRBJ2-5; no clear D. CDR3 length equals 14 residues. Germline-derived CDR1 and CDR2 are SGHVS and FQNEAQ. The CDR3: CASSPMTPQGTQYF. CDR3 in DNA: TGTGCCAGCAGCCCGATGACCCCGCAAGGGACCCAGTACTTC.

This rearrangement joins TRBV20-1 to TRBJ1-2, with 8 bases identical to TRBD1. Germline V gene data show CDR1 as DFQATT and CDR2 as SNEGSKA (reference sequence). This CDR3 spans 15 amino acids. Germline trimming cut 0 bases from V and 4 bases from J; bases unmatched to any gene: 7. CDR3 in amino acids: CSARDSEQGVYGYTF. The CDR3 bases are TGCAGTGCTAGAGATTCCGAACAGGGGGTCTATGGCTACACCTTC.

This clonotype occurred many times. For the CDR3, the DNA is TGCGCCAGCACCTCAGCGGGAGGGAAGGATGAGCAGTTCTTC. Translating gives CASTSAGGKDEQFF. The chain is built from TRBV4-1 and TRBJ2-1; 10 positions agree with TRBD2. This CDR3 is 14 amino acids long. CDR1 and CDR2 (germline): MGHRA, YSYEKL. V lost 7 bases, J lost 8 bases, and 8 bases stayed unmatched.

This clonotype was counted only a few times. CDR3 sequence reads: CASSPRFQGEETQYF. The CDR3 DNA sequence: TGTGCCAGCAGTCCACGGTTCCAAGGGGAGGAGACCCAGTACTTC. The chain joins TRBV5-8 to TRBJ2-5; D may be TRBD1 or TRBD2 (5 bases each). The germline gives CDR1 SGHTS, CDR2 YDEGEE. The CDR3 sequence is 15 residues long. The V end lost 5 bases, the J end lost 5 bases, and 19 bases lay between the germline ends.

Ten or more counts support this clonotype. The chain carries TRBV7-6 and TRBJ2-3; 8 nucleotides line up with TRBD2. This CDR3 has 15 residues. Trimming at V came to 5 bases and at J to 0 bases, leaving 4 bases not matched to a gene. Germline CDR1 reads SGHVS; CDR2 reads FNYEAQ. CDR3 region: CASSPASGSTDTQYF. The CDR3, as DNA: TGTGCCAGCAGCCCTGCTAGCGGGAGCACAGATACGCAGTATTTT.

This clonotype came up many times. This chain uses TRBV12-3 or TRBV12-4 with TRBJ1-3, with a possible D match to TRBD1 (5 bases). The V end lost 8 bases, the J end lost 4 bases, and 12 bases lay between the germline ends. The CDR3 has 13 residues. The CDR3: CASDTGAGNTIYF. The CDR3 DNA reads TGTGCCAGCGATACAGGAGCCGGAAACACCATATATTTT.

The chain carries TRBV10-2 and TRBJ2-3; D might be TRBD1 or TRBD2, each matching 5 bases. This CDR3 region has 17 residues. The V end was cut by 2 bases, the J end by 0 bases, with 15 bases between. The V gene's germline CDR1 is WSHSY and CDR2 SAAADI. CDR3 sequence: CASSEGDRISSTDTQYF. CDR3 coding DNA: TGCGCCAGCAGTGAGGGGGACCGAATCTCTAGCACAGATACGCAGTATTTT.